Listed here is a single T cell receptor beta chain. The V gene's germline CDR1 is SGDLS and CDR2 YYNGEE. The CDR3 runs 15 residues. Unmatched junction bases numbered 4, after V lost 1 base and J lost 5 bases. The data belong to a study of technical replicates of blood from several donors. Sequencing was performed with immunoSEQ multiplex PCR; in TCRdb, only in-frame clones are kept and a portion is missing. The table includes tens of thousands of clones, approximately 95% detected once. The chain employs TRBV9 and TRBJ2-3, with 10 bases identical to TRBD2. The receptor comes from a human donor in good health. The specimen sequenced was T cells isolated from PBMCs. CDR3 coding DNA: TGTGCCAGCAGCGTAACTAGCGGGGCCCGAGATACGCAGTATTTT. Residues: CASSVTSGARDTQYF.